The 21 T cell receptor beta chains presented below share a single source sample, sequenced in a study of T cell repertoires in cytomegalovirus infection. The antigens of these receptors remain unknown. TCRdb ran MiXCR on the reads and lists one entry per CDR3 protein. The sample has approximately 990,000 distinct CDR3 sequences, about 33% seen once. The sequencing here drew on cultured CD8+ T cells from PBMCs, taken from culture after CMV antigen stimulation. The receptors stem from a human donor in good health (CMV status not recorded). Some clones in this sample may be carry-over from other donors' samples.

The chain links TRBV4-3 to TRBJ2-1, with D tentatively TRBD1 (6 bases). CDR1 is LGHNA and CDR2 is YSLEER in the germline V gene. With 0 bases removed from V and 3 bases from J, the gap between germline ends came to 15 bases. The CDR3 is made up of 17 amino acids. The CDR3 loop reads CASSQDRGQGLYNEQFF. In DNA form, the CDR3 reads TGCGCCAGCAGCCAAGATCGAGGGCAGGGGCTCTACAATGAGCAGTTCTTC.

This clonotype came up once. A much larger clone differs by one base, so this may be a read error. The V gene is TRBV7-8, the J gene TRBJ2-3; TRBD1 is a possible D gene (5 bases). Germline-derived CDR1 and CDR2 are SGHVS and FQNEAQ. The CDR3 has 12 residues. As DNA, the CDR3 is TGTGTCAGCAGCCCAAAGGGGGATACGCAGTATTTT. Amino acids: CVSSPKGDTQYF.

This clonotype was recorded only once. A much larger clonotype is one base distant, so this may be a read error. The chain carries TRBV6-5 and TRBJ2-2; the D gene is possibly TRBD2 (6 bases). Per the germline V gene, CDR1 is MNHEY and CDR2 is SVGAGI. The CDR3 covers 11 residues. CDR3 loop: CASGFGGDLFF. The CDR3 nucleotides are TGTGCCAGCGGGTTCGGCGGGGATCTGTTTTTT.

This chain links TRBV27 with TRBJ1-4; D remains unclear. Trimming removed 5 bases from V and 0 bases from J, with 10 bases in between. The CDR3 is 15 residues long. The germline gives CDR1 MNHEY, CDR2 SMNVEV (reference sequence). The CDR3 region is CASSPRRATNEKLFF. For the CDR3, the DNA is TGTGCCAGCAGTCCCCGACGGGCAACTAATGAAAAACTGTTTTTT.

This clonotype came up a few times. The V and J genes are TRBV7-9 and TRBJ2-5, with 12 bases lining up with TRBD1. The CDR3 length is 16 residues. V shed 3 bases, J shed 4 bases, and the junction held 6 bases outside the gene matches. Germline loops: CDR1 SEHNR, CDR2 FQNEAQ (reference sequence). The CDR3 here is CASSFTGQGAGETQYF. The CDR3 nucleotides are TGTGCCAGCAGCTTCACGGGACAGGGGGCTGGAGAGACCCAGTACTTC.

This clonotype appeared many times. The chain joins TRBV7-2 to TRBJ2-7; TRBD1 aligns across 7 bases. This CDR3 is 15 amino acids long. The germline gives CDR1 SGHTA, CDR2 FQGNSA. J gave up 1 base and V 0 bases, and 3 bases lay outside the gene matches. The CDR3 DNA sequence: TGTGCCAGCAGCTTAGCGGCGGACAGGTCCTACGAGCAGTACGTC. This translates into CASSLAADRSYEQYV.

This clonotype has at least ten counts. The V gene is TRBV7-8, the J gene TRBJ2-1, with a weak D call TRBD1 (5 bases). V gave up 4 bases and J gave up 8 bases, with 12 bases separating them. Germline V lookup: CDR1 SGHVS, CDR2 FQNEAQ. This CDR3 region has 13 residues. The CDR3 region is CASSSHGRDEQFF. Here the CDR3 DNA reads TGTGCCAGCAGCTCCCACGGCAGGGATGAGCAGTTCTTC.

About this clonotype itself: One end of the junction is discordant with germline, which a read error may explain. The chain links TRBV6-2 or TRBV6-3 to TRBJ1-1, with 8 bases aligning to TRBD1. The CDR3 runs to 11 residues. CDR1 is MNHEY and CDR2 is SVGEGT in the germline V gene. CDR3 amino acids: CASRTGIEDFF. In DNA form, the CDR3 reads TGTGCCAGCCGGACAGGGATAGAAGATTTCTTT.

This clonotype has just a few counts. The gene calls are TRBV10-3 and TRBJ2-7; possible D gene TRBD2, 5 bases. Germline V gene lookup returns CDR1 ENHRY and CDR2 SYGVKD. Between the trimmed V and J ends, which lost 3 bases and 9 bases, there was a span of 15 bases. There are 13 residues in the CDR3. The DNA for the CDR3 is TGTGCCATCAGTGAAAGGGCCGTTGGAGGGCAGTACGTC. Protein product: CAISERAVGGQYV.

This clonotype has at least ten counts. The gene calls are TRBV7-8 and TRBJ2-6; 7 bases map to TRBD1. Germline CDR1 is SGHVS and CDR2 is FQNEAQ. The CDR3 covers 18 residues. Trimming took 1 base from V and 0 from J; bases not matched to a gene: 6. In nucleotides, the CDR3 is TGTGCCAGCAGCTTAGGACAGGGAACTTACTCTGGGGCCAACGTCCTGACTTTC. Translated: CASSLGQGTYSGANVLTF.

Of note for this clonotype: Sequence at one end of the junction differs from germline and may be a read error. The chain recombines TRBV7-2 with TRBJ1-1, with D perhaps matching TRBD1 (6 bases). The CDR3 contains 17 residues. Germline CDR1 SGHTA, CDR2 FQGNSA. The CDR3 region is CASGLNRAIFRNTEAFF. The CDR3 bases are TGTGCCAGCGGCTTAAACAGGGCCATTTTCAGGAACACTGAAGCTTTCTTT. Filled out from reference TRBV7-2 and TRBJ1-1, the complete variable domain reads GAGVSQSPSNKVTEKGKDVELRCDPISGHTALYWYRQSLGQGLEFLIYFQGNSAPDKSGLPSDRFSAERTGGSVSTLTIQRTQQEDSAVYLCASGLNRAIFRNTEAFFGQGTRLTVV.

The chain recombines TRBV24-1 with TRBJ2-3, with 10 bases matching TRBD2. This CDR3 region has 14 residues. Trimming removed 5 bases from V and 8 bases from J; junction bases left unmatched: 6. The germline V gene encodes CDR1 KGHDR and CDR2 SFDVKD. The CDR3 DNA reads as TGTGCCACCAGTGCTAGCGGGGGACCGATTACGCAGTATTTT. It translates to CATSASGGPITQYF.

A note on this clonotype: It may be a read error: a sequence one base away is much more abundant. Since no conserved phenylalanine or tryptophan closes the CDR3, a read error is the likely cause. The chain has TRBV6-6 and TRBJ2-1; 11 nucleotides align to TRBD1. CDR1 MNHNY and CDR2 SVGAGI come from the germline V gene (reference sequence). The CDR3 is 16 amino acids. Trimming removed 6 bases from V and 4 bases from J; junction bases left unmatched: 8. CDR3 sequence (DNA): TGTGCCAGCAGGGGGGGGGACAGGGGGGTGTACAATGAGCAGTTCTTA. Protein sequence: CASRGGDRGVYNEQFL.

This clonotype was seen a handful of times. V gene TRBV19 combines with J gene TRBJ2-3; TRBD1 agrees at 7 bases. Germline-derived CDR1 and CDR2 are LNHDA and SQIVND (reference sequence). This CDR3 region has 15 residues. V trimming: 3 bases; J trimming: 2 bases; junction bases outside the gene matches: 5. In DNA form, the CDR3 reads TGTGCCAGTAGTATTGAAGGGGGCTACACAGATACGCAGTATTTT. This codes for CASSIEGGYTDTQYF. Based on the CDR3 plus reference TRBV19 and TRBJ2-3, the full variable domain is DGGITQSPKYLFRKEGQNVTLSCEQNLNHDAMYWYRQDPGQGLRLIYYSQIVNDFQKGDIAEGYSVSREKKESFPLTVTSAQKNPTAFYLCASSIEGGYTDTQYFGPGTRLTVL.

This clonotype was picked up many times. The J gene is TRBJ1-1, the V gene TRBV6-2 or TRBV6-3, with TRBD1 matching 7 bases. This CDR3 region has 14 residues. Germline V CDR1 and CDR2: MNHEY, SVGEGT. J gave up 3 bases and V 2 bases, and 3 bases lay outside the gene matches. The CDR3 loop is CASSYGTEDTEAFF. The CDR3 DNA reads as TGTGCCAGCAGTTACGGGACAGAGGACACTGAAGCTTTCTTT.

CDR3 region: CATSDLGGAADTQYF. The CDR3 region has the DNA TGTGCCACCAGTGATTTAGGGGGGGCAGCAGATACGCAGTATTTT. This chain joins TRBV24-1 and TRBJ2-3; weak D call: TRBD2 (7 bases). The V gene's germline CDR1 is KGHDR and CDR2 SFDVKD. The CDR3 totals 15 residues. The V gene lost 1 base and the J gene lost 4 bases, with 11 bases spanning the gap.

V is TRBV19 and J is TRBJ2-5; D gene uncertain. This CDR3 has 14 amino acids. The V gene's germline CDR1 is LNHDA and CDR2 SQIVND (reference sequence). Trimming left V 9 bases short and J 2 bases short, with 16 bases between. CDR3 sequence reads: CASHSDGFQETQYF. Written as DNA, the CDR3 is TGTGCCAGCCATTCCGACGGATTTCAAGAGACCCAGTACTTC. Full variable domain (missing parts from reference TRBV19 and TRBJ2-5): DGGITQSPKYLFRKEGQNVTLSCEQNLNHDAMYWYRQDPGQGLRLIYYSQIVNDFQKGDIAEGYSVSREKKESFPLTVTSAQKNPTAFYLCASHSDGFQETQYFGPGTRLLVL.

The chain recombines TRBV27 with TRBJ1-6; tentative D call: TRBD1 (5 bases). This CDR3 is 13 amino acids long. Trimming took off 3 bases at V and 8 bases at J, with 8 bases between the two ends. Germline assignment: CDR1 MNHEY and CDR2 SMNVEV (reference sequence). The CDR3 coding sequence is TGTGCCAGCAGTTTCGGGGCATATTCACCCCTCCACTTT. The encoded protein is CASSFGAYSPLHF.

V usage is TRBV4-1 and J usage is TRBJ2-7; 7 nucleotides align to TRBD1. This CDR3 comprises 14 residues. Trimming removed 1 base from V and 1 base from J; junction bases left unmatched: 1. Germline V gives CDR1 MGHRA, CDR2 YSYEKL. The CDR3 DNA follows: TGCGCCAGCAGCCAAGTGGGACAGTCCTACGAGCAGTACTTC. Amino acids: CASSQVGQSYEQYF.

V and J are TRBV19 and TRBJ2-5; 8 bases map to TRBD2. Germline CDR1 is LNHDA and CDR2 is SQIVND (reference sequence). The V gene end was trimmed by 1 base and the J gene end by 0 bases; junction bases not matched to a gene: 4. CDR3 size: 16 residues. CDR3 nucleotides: TGTGCCAGTAGTATAGTAGCGGGGCAGTACCAAGAGACCCAGTACTTC. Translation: CASSIVAGQYQETQYF.

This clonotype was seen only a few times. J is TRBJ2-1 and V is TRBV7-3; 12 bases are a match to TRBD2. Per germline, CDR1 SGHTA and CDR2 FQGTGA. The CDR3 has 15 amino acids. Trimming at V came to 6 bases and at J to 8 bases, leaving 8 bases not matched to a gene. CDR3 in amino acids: CASRLTSGGFDEQFF. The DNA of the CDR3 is TGTGCCAGCAGACTGACTAGCGGGGGATTCGATGAGCAGTTCTTC. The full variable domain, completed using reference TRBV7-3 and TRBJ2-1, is GAGVSQTPSNKVTEKGKYVELRCDPISGHTALYWYRQSLGQGPEFLIYFQGTGAADDSGLPNDRFFAVRPEGSVSTLKIQRTERGDSAVYLCASRLTSGGFDEQFFGPGTRLTVL.